These 13 T cell receptor beta chains were all obtained from the same sample, sequenced in a study of memory B cells and T cells in multiple sclerosis. Sequencing was performed with immunoSEQ multiplex PCR; in TCRdb, only in-frame clones are kept and a portion is missing. Altogether 10,000 to 15,000 clones are present, about 83% being singletons, with the ten largest covering less than 3.5%. Separate sequencing covered autoproliferating (CFSE-dim) and non-proliferating (CFSE-high) T cells from stimulus-free culture. Cultures began with roughly 5x10^7 CFSE-labeled PBMCs, unstimulated for roughly seven days, with replicate wells pooled. No antigen is known for these receptors. Sequencing used PBMCs from blood kept in culture. These receptors all stem from a human donor with multiple sclerosis.

This chain links TRBV6-1 with TRBJ1-6; D gene uncertain. The CDR3 extends over 13 amino acids. CDR1 is MNHNS and CDR2 is SASEGT in the germline V gene. With 2 bases removed from V and 8 bases from J, the gap between germline ends came to 7 bases. The CDR3 DNA is TGTGCCAGCAGTGAATCTTTCTATTCACCCCTCCACTTT. It codes for CASSESFYSPLHF.

V and J are TRBV27 and TRBJ1-2, with 9 bases lining up with TRBD1. The V gene end was trimmed by 4 bases and the J gene end by 8 bases; junction bases not matched to a gene: 8. The length of the CDR3 is 14 residues. Germline CDR1 MNHEY, CDR2 SMNVEV (reference sequence). CDR3 nucleotides: TGTGCCAGCAGTTCGGGAAACAGGGGGCTGGGCTACACCTTC. It encodes CASSSGNRGLGYTF.

The rearrangement uses TRBV27 and TRBJ2-5; 9 nucleotides agree with TRBD2. After removal of 2 bases from V and 4 bases from J, the junction contained 8 bases not matched to a gene. Germline V lookup: CDR1 MNHEY, CDR2 SMNVEV (reference sequence). The CDR3 covers 16 residues. The CDR3 is CASSLTASGILETQYF. The CDR3 DNA reads TGTGCCAGCAGTTTAACGGCTAGCGGGATATTAGAGACCCAGTACTTC.

J is TRBJ1-3 and V is TRBV5-1, with 9 nucleotides matching TRBD1. Germline loops: CDR1 SGHRS, CDR2 YFSETQ. J was trimmed by 2 bases and V by 4 bases; bases with no gene match: 4. The CDR3 consists of 15 residues. The CDR3, as DNA: TGCGCCAGCAGCGAACAGGGGGCGGCTGGAAACACCATATATTTT. It encodes CASSEQGAAGNTIYF.

The chain combines TRBV7-9 with TRBJ1-1; D call uncertain. Trimming pared 5 bases from V and 3 bases from J, leaving 13 bases between. The CDR3 has 14 residues. Germline V gene sequence: CDR1 SEHNR, CDR2 FQNEAQ (reference sequence). The CDR3: CASSPLAGYTEAFF. As DNA, the CDR3 is TGTGCCAGCAGCCCCCTAGCGGGTTACACTGAAGCTTTCTTT.

This chain connects TRBV6-4 to TRBJ2-1; 11 nucleotides line up with TRBD2. V trimming: 4 bases; J trimming: 7 bases; junction bases outside the gene matches: 3. CDR1 is MRHNA, CDR2 SNTAGT, per germline. The CDR3 is made up of 14 amino acids. The CDR3 DNA sequence: TGTGCCAGCAGTGTAGCGGGGGGGCGAAATGAGCAGTTCTTC. Amino acids: CASSVAGGRNEQFF.

Only one count was recorded for this clone. The chain combines TRBV27 with TRBJ2-1; D remains ambiguous. V was pared by 3 bases and J by 4 bases, with 1 base between. Germline-derived CDR1 and CDR2 are MNHEY and SMNVEV (reference sequence). The CDR3 is made up of 11 amino acids. The CDR3 loop reads CASSFYNEQFF. The CDR3 DNA is TGTGCCAGCAGTTTTTACAATGAGCAGTTCTTC.

The chain links TRBV7-6 to TRBJ2-5; TRBD2 matches at 10 bases. CDR1 and CDR2 from the germline V gene are SGHVS and FNYEAQ. This CDR3 comprises 15 residues. J gave up 5 bases and V 5 bases, and 8 bases lay outside the gene matches. The DNA for the CDR3 is TGTGCCAGCAGCCCTAGACTAGCGGGTGGGGAGACCCAGTACTTC. It yields the protein CASSPRLAGGETQYF.

The V gene is TRBV5-1, the J gene TRBJ2-1, with D tentatively TRBD2 (6 bases). This CDR3 is built from 15 residues. Trimming removed 1 base at V and 2 bases at J, with 10 bases between. Per the germline V gene, CDR1 is SGHRS and CDR2 is YFSETQ. CDR3 nucleotides: TGCGCCAGCAGCTTGAGTGCGGGGACCTACAATGAGCAGTTCTTC. Amino acids: CASSLSAGTYNEQFF.

The chain joins TRBV18 to TRBJ2-3, with no clear D. Germline V CDR1 and CDR2: KGHSH, LQKENI. V lost 6 bases, J lost 1 base, and 8 bases lay in between. CDR3 length: 13 residues. As DNA, the CDR3 is TGTGCCAGCTCTGCGCTTCGCACAGATACGCAGTATTTT. Translating it yields CASSALRTDTQYF.

The table lists this clone with a count of one. The CDR3 DNA is TGTGCCAGCAGCACAGGGGGCCATAATCAGCCCCAGCATTTT. This codes for CASSTGGHNQPQHF. This chain links TRBV7-2 with TRBJ1-5, with 9 bases lining up with TRBD1. The V segment lost 5 bases and the J segment 4 bases; nucleotides outside the gene matches: 3. Germline V gives CDR1 SGHTA, CDR2 FQGNSA. This CDR3 is built from 14 residues.

This clone appeared a few times. The chain is built from TRBV19 and TRBJ2-3, with 12 bases that match TRBD1. Germline assignment: CDR1 LNHDA and CDR2 SQIVND (reference sequence). V trimming: 3 bases; J trimming: 2 bases; junction bases outside the gene matches: 6. There are 17 residues in the CDR3. The CDR3 DNA reads TGTGCCAGTAGTATGAAGGGACAGGGGGCTACCACAGATACGCAGTATTTT. This encodes CASSMKGQGATTDTQYF.

Only a few counts were recorded for this clone. This chain links TRBV4-1 with TRBJ2-7; TRBD2 aligns across 11 bases. CDR1 MGHRA and CDR2 YSYEKL come from the germline V gene. Trimming cost V 0 bases and J 4 bases; bases outside gene matches: 11. The CDR3 length is 18 residues. In DNA form, the CDR3 reads TGCGCCAGCAGCCAAGAAGGACTAGCGGGCGCCCAACAATACGAGCAGTACTTC. It specifies CASSQEGLAGAQQYEQYF.